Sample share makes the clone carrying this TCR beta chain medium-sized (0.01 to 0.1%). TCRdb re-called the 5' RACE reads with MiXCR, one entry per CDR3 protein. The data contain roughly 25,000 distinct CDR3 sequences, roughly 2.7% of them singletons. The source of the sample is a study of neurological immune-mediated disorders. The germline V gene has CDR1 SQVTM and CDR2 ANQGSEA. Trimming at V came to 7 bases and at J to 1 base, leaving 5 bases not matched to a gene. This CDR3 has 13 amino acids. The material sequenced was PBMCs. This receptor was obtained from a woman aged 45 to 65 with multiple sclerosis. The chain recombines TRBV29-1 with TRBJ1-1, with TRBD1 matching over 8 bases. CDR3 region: CSGRGQENTEAFF. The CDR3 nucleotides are TGCAGCGGCCGGGGACAGGAGAACACTGAAGCTTTCTTT.